This TCR beta chain was retrieved from a study of blood T cell repertoires in COVID-19. Sequencing was performed with immunoSEQ multiplex PCR; in TCRdb, only in-frame clones are kept and a portion is missing. The sample gives 120,000 to 150,000 clones, 84% of which show up once; 3% to 3.5% is in the top ten. Everyone who took part was roughly 18 to 89 years old, and they came from about two dozen US areas. Grouping used clinical history reported by participants in a survey and questionnaire. This clone was seen a handful of times. The TCR originated in a woman in her forties or fifties with acute COVID-19. The sequencing sample was made of PBMCs or T cells enriched from blood (not recorded which).

This chain's CDR3 is CASRGLAGNNEQFF. In DNA form, the CDR3 reads TGTGCCAGCAGAGGACTAGCGGGGAACAATGAGCAGTTCTTC. The V gene is TRBV27, the J gene TRBJ2-1, with 12 bases lining up with TRBD2. CDR3 length: 14 residues. Germline assignment: CDR1 MNHEY and CDR2 SMNVEV (reference sequence). With 6 bases clipped from V and 5 bases from J, the junction kept 2 bases outside the gene matches.